These 28 T cell receptor beta chains were all obtained from the same sample, sequenced in a study of CD8 T cells in ankylosing spondylitis. No antigen is known for these receptors. TCRdb used MiXCR to reprocess the 5' RACE reads, holding one entry per CDR3 protein. The sample shows under 450,000 distinct CDR3 sequences, approximately 17% of them seen only once. Notes on the study in general: About 8 highly homologous variants made up a TCR beta motif, and this motif appeared characteristic of ankylosing spondylitis blood.

Sample: blood, either unsorted or a sorted T cell fraction (not recorded which). The receptors originated from a male donor with ankylosing spondylitis.

The chain has TRBV18 and TRBJ2-7, with TRBD2 identical over 12 bases. The CDR3 runs to 16 residues. V gave up 3 bases and J gave up 1 base; unmatched junction bases: 4. Germline V gene lookup returns CDR1 KGHSH and CDR2 LQKENI. CDR3 sequence: CASSPLAGGPSYEQYF. As DNA, the CDR3 is TGTGCCAGCTCACCTCTAGCGGGGGGGCCGTCCTACGAGCAGTACTTC.

In its sample, this clonotype was seen many times. The V and J genes are TRBV5-1 and TRBJ2-3, with D unresolved. CDR1 and CDR2 (germline): SGHRS, YFSETQ. The CDR3 consists of 12 residues. V lost 0 bases and J lost 6, with 5 bases in between. As DNA, the CDR3 is TGCGCCAGCAGCTTGGCCCTCGATACGCAGTATTTT. Its translation is CASSLALDTQYF.

Written as DNA, the CDR3 is TGCAGCGTTGTCGGCGAGACCCAGTACTTC. This gives the protein CSVVGETQYF. This sequence joins TRBV29-1 and TRBJ2-5; D unclear. Per the germline V gene, CDR1 is SQVTM and CDR2 is ANQGSEA. V shed 4 bases and J shed 5 bases, with 5 bases lying between them. This CDR3 is 10 amino acids long.

In its sample, this clonotype was seen a few times. The chain has TRBV4-2 and TRBJ1-3; 7 bases are shared with TRBD1. CDR1 and CDR2 (germline): LGHNA, YNFKEQ. The V segment lost 1 base and the J segment 0 bases; nucleotides outside the gene matches: 0. There are 15 residues in the CDR3. This CDR3 is CASSQGDSSGNTIYF. The CDR3, as DNA: TGTGCCAGCAGCCAAGGGGACAGCTCTGGAAACACCATATATTTT.

This clonotype appeared a few times. This rearrangement joins TRBV19 to TRBJ2-1, with 12 bases identical to TRBD1. The CDR3 has 14 amino acids. Per the germline V gene, CDR1 is LNHDA and CDR2 is SQIVND (reference sequence). V gave up 7 bases and J gave up 8 bases; unmatched junction bases: 6. Here the CDR3 reads CASKGTGGRYEQFF. The CDR3 DNA follows: TGTGCCAGTAAAGGGACAGGGGGCCGGTATGAGCAGTTCTTC.

This clonotype came up many times. The V and J genes are TRBV12-3 or TRBV12-4 and TRBJ1-5; a possible D gene is TRBD1 (5 bases). With 7 bases removed from V and 6 bases from J, the gap between germline ends came to 13 bases. The CDR3 is 13 residues long. CDR3 region: CASTPGGGQPQHF. In DNA form, the CDR3 reads TGTGCCAGCACCCCTGGGGGGGGTCAGCCCCAGCATTTT.

This clonotype was detected only a few times. The gene calls are TRBV5-4 and TRBJ2-1; 14 bases agree with TRBD2. The ends lost 0 bases at V and 8 bases at J; junction bases unmatched: 13. CDR1 and CDR2 from the germline V gene are SGHNT and YYREEE (reference sequence). The CDR3 is 19 residues long. CDR3 DNA: TGTGCCAGCAGCTTGGCTTCCGGGACTAGCGGGGGACATAGGTATGAGCAGTTCTTC. Amino acids: CASSLASGTSGGHRYEQFF.

The J gene is TRBJ2-2, the V gene TRBV7-3, with D tentatively TRBD1 or TRBD2 (5 bases each). Germline V gene sequence: CDR1 SGHTA, CDR2 FQGTGA. The length of the CDR3 is 16 residues. V dropped 4 bases and J dropped 3 bases, with 15 bases sitting between them. CDR3 region: CASSSRPGTYTGELFF. The CDR3 bases are TGTGCCAGCAGCTCTCGTCCCGGGACGTACACCGGGGAGCTGTTTTTT.

Concerning this clonotype itself: A much larger clone lies a single base off, so this may be a read error. The chain combines TRBV4-2 with TRBJ1-5, with D perhaps TRBD1 (5 bases). The V gene's germline CDR1 is LGHNA and CDR2 YNFKEQ. The CDR3 loop spans 15 amino acids. The CDR3 bases are TGTGCCGGCAGCCAGGAGACAGATAGCAATCAGCCCCAGCATTTT. Protein product: CAGSQETDSNQPQHF.

This clonotype showed up many times. This chain uses TRBV12-3 or TRBV12-4 with TRBJ1-2, with D possibly matching TRBD1 (5 bases). Trimming left V 6 bases short and J 4 bases short, with 9 bases between. The CDR3 is made up of 12 amino acids. DNA for the CDR3: TGTGCCAGCAGCCCAGGGCCCTATGGCTACACCTTC. Its protein is CASSPGPYGYTF.

This clonotype came up a few times. This chain joins TRBV6-5 and TRBJ1-1; a possible D gene is TRBD1 (6 bases). The V gene's germline CDR1 is MNHEY and CDR2 SVGAGI. The CDR3 sequence is 14 residues long. The V end was cut by 3 bases, the J end by 1 base, with 9 bases between. The CDR3 is CASSYKGENTEAFF. The CDR3 DNA is TGTGCCAGCAGTTATAAGGGGGAGAACACTGAAGCTTTCTTT.

CDR3 sequence reads: CASSRRLAGTYEQYF. The CDR3 region has the DNA TGTGCCAGCAGTCGAAGACTAGCGGGAACCTACGAGCAGTACTTC. V usage is TRBV28 and J usage is TRBJ2-7; 11 bases agree with TRBD2. The CDR3 totals 15 residues. With V trimmed by 5 bases and J by 2 bases, 5 bases remained unmatched. Germline V lookup: CDR1 MDHEN, CDR2 SYDVKM.

As concerns this clonotype: This CDR3 fails to terminate in the conserved phenylalanine or tryptophan, so it likely reflects a read error. The chain has TRBV10-3 and TRBJ2-2, with D uncertain. The germline CDR1 and CDR2 sequences are ENHRY and SYGVKD. With 8 bases removed from V and 4 bases from J, the gap between germline ends came to 11 bases. This CDR3 is 13 amino acids long. The CDR3 DNA reads as TGTGCCATCCGGGCTGGTACCACCGGGGAGCTGTTTTCT. The encoded protein is CAIRAGTTGELFS.

The genes are TRBV20-1 and TRBJ2-1; 7 bases are shared with TRBD2. This CDR3 is 14 amino acids long. The V segment lost 4 bases and the J segment 6 bases; nucleotides outside the gene matches: 9. CDR1 is DFQATT, CDR2 SNEGSKA, per germline (reference sequence). CDR3 in amino acids: CSATPPGGTNEQFF. In DNA, the CDR3 is TGCAGTGCTACCCCCCCCGGGGGGACCAATGAGCAGTTCTTC.

This clonotype appeared a few times. The chain joins TRBV20-1 to TRBJ1-2; 7 positions agree with TRBD1. CDR1 is DFQATT, CDR2 SNEGSKA, per germline (reference sequence). The V and J ends lost 0 bases and 8 bases, in that order; junction bases with no gene match: 6. This CDR3 spans 13 amino acids. The CDR3 DNA reads as TGCAGTGCTAGAGACGAGGGGGCGCGGGGCTACACCTTC. It codes for CSARDEGARGYTF.

At least ten counts were recorded for this clonotype. V and J are TRBV28 and TRBJ1-5; no definite D call. This CDR3 spans 16 amino acids. Germline assignment: CDR1 MDHEN and CDR2 SYDVKM. Trimming stripped 2 bases from V and 6 bases from J, with 17 bases between. The CDR3: CASSLAYSHEGQPQHF. The CDR3 region has the DNA TGTGCCAGCAGTTTAGCGTACTCCCACGAGGGTCAGCCCCAGCATTTT. Combining the CDR3 with reference TRBV28 and TRBJ1-5 gives the whole variable domain DVKVTQSSRYLVKRTGEKVFLECVQDMDHENMFWYRQDPGLGLRLIYFSYDVKMKEKGDIPEGYSVSREKKERFSLILESASTNQTSMYLCASSLAYSHEGQPQHFGDGTRLSIL.

This rearrangement joins TRBV28 to TRBJ1-1, with a possible D match to TRBD1 (5 bases). Trimming cost V 9 bases and J 1 base, with 18 bases left between them. The CDR3 loop spans 15 amino acids. Germline CDR1 MDHEN, CDR2 SYDVKM. CDR3 amino acids: CASSAGPLPNTEAFF. The CDR3 DNA sequence: TGTGCCAGTTCCGCGGGACCCTTACCGAACACTGAAGCTTTCTTT.

In this sample, this clonotype turned up many times. The chain joins TRBV20-1 to TRBJ2-1; weak D call: TRBD2 (6 bases). Trimming removed 3 bases at V and 0 bases at J, with 6 bases between. The CDR3 length is 13 residues. In germline, CDR1 is DFQATT, CDR2 SNEGSKA (reference sequence). The CDR3 loop is CSASGSSYNEQFF. CDR3 nucleotide sequence: TGCAGTGCTAGCGGGAGCTCCTACAATGAGCAGTTCTTC.

V gene TRBV4-2 combines with J gene TRBJ1-5, with TRBD1 matching 11 bases. V lost 5 bases, J lost 7 bases, and 7 bases stayed unmatched. This CDR3 is built from 15 residues. CDR1 LGHNA and CDR2 YNFKEQ come from the germline V gene. The CDR3 spells CASSKGTGGIQPQHF. Written as DNA, the CDR3 is TGTGCCAGCAGCAAAGGGACAGGGGGAATACAGCCCCAGCATTTT.

This clonotype appeared a few times. The CDR3 nucleotides are TGCGCCAGCAGCTTGGCCCTGCCAGGGCAAGAGCAGTTCTTC. Translating gives CASSLALPGQEQFF. The chain couples TRBV5-1 to TRBJ2-1; TRBD1 is a possible D gene (5 bases). Trimming pared 0 bases from V and 10 bases from J, leaving 14 bases between. CDR1 SGHRS and CDR2 YFSETQ come from the germline V gene. This CDR3 region has 14 residues.

There are a few counts of this clonotype. The chain's CDR3 is CSAKLAGGSTDTQYF. As DNA, the CDR3 is TGCAGTGCCAAACTAGCGGGGGGTAGCACAGATACGCAGTATTTT. The genes are TRBV20-1 and TRBJ2-3; 12 positions match TRBD2. Trimming cost V 6 bases and J 0 bases; bases outside gene matches: 4. Germline CDR1 DFQATT, CDR2 SNEGSKA (reference sequence). CDR3 length: 15 amino acids.

This sequence joins TRBV29-1 and TRBJ2-5, with D uncertain. CDR3 length: 14 amino acids. The germline V gene has CDR1 SQVTM and CDR2 ANQGSEA. Deletions cut 3 bases from V and 5 bases from J, with 16 bases between. CDR3: CSVEHPTGLETQYF. For the CDR3, the DNA is TGCAGCGTTGAGCACCCGACCGGATTGGAGACCCAGTACTTC.

This clonotype was seen more than once but under ten times. The chain carries TRBV29-1 and TRBJ2-1; D is unresolved. Deletions cut 4 bases from V and 10 bases from J, with 8 bases between. This CDR3 spans 10 amino acids. Looked up from germline, CDR1 is SQVTM and CDR2 is ANQGSEA. The CDR3 loop is CSVAVEEQFF. In DNA, the CDR3 is TGCAGCGTTGCTGTGGAGGAGCAGTTCTTC.

This clonotype was found many times. This CDR3 reads CASGDLKRNEQFF. CDR3 nucleotide sequence: TGCGCCAGCGGGGACTTGAAGCGGAATGAGCAGTTCTTC. The chain links TRBV5-1 to TRBJ2-1; the D gene is possibly TRBD2 (6 bases). CDR3 length: 13 amino acids. V was trimmed by 7 bases and J by 7 bases, leaving 15 bases between them. CDR1 is SGHRS, CDR2 YFSETQ, per germline.

This clonotype has only a few counts. J is TRBJ2-1 and V is TRBV19; no clear D gene. Germline V gene sequence: CDR1 LNHDA, CDR2 SQIVND (reference sequence). V gave up 1 base and J gave up 2 bases, with 9 bases separating them. CDR3 length equals 15 residues. The CDR3 coding sequence is TGTGCCAGTAGTATAGGCCTAGAGGCCTACAATGAGCAGTTCTTC. Translating it yields CASSIGLEAYNEQFF.

V gene TRBV11-2 combines with J gene TRBJ2-7, with 8 bases identical to TRBD1. V shed 5 bases and J 2 bases; nucleotides not matched to a gene: 5. The CDR3 sequence is 14 residues long. Germline-derived CDR1 and CDR2 are SGHAT and FQNNGV. The CDR3 DNA follows: TGTGCCAGCAGCCAGGGACAGGTAGCCTACGAGCAGTACTTC. Amino acid sequence: CASSQGQVAYEQYF.

V is TRBV3-1 and J is TRBJ2-1; D gene ambiguous. The germline CDR1 and CDR2 sequences are LGHDT and YNNKEL (reference sequence). The V end was cut by 0 bases, the J end by 9 bases, with 6 bases between. The length of the CDR3 is 12 residues. The CDR3 here is CASSQERVEQFF. CDR3 bases: TGTGCCAGCAGCCAAGAACGAGTTGAGCAGTTCTTC.

This chain links TRBV20-1 with TRBJ1-4; 8 bases align to TRBD1. Germline CDR1 DFQATT, CDR2 SNEGSKA (reference sequence). This CDR3 is 13 amino acids long. V gave up 5 bases and J gave up 8 bases; unmatched junction bases: 7. The CDR3 spells CSAPTGASEKLFF. The DNA for the CDR3 is TGCAGTGCTCCGACAGGGGCGAGCGAAAAACTGTTTTTT.